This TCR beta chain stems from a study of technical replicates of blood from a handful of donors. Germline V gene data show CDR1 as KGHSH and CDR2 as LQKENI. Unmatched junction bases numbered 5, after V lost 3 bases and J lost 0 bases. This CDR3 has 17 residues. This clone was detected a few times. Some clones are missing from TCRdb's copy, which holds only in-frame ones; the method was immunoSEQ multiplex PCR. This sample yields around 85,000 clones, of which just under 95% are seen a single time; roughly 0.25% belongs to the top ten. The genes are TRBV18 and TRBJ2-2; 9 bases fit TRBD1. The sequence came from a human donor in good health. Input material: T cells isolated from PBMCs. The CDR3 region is CASSPYGTGSNTGELFF. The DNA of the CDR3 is TGTGCCAGCTCACCGTATGGGACAGGGTCGAACACCGGGGAGCTGTTTTTT.